This T cell receptor (beta chain) was identified during a study of T-cell memory formation after mild COVID-19. Background on the study: The TCR clusters were mostly specific to one donor. Overall study findings and caveats: That cross-reactive memory joined was suggested by some responding clones appearing in pre-infection memory. Still unconfirmed is whether the second-wave clones peaking on day 37 recognized SARS-CoV-2.

This clonotype came up a few times. Antigen specificity is unknown. Germline V gene data show CDR1 as SGHRS and CDR2 as YFSETQ. V was pared by 4 bases and J by 2 bases, with 7 bases of the junction left unmatched. CDR3 size: 15 residues. Each CDR3 protein gets one entry after TCRdb re-called the 5' RACE reads with MiXCR. The table lists fewer than 250,000 distinct CDR3 sequences, approximately 20% of them singletons. This rearrangement joins TRBV5-1 to TRBJ2-3; 7 bases are a match to TRBD2. This clonotype was sampled from an adult woman who had mild COVID-19 (a few samples of this study predate the infection). Cell type and time point are not known. Sequenced input: PBMCs or a T cell subset sorted from them (not recorded which). The CDR3 spells CASSPSGRFTDTQYF. CDR3 bases: TGCGCCAGCAGCCCCTCCGGGAGGTTCACAGATACGCAGTATTTT.